The 5 T cell receptor beta chains below were found in one sample sequenced in a study of T cell responses to AZD1222 COVID-19 vaccine. Some clones are missing from TCRdb's copy, which holds only in-frame ones; the method was immunoSEQ multiplex PCR. Of around 170,000 clones listed, about nine tenths are singletons. This material consisted of peripheral blood, taken 28 days after the second AZD1222 dose. Receptors originate from an adult who received the AZD1222 COVID-19 vaccine.

The chain couples TRBV28 to TRBJ1-5, with 7 bases identical to TRBD1. The CDR3 is made up of 13 amino acids. Germline loops: CDR1 MDHEN, CDR2 SYDVKM. The trim removed 7 bases at V and 4 bases at J, leaving 4 bases unmatched. Here the CDR3 DNA reads TGTGCCAGCAAGCAGGGGGTAAATCAGCCCCAGCATTTT. This gives the protein CASKQGVNQPQHF.

The chain combines TRBV5-5 with TRBJ2-7, with 9 bases identical to TRBD1. CDR3 length: 13 amino acids. The germline V gene has CDR1 SGHKS and CDR2 YYEKEE (reference sequence). The V gene end was trimmed by 4 bases and the J gene end by 3 bases; junction bases not matched to a gene: 2. CDR3 region: CASSTGQGYEQYF. The CDR3 nucleotides read TGTGCCAGCAGCACGGGACAGGGCTACGAGCAGTACTTC.

The chain employs TRBV2 and TRBJ1-4, with 10 bases matching TRBD1. The trim removed 5 bases at V and 8 bases at J, leaving 8 bases unmatched. The germline CDR1 and CDR2 sequences are SNHLY and FYNNEI. CDR3 length equals 15 residues. The CDR3 spells CASSTRMGQGEKLFF. The DNA of the CDR3 is TGTGCCAGCAGTACCCGTATGGGACAGGGGGAAAAACTGTTTTTT.

V usage is TRBV6-5 and J usage is TRBJ2-3; no reliable D call. The germline V gene encodes CDR1 MNHEY and CDR2 SVGAGI. The CDR3 has 13 residues. Trimming cost V 5 bases and J 4 bases, with 10 bases left between them. In nucleotides, the CDR3 is TGTGCCAGCAGTCTTCGACTGGCAGATACGCAGTATTTT. This gives the protein CASSLRLADTQYF.

The chain couples TRBV10-3 to TRBJ1-1, with D perhaps TRBD1 (5 bases). Trimming removed 10 bases at V and 0 bases at J, with 21 bases between. The germline CDR1 and CDR2 sequences are ENHRY and SYGVKD. This CDR3 is built from 16 residues. CDR3 residues: CATAPSQGGMNTEAFF. The CDR3 DNA sequence: TGTGCCACCGCGCCTAGTCAGGGCGGCATGAACACTGAAGCTTTCTTT.